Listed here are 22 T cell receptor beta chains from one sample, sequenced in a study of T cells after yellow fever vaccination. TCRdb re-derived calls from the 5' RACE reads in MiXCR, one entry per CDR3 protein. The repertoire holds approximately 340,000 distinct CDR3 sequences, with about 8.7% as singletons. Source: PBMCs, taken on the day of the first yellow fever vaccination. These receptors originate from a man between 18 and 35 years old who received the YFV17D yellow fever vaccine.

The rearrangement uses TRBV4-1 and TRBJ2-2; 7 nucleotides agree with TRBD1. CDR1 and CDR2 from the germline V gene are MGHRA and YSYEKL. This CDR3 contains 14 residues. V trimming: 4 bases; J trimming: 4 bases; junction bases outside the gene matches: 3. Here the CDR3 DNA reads TGCGCCAGCAGCCGGGGACAGACCACCGGGGAGCTGTTTTTT. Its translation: CASSRGQTTGELFF.

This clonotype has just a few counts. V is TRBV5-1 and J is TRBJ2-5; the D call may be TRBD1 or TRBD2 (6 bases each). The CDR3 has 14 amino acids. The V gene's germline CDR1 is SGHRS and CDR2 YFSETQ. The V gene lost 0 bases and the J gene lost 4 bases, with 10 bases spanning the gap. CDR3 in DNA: TGCGCCAGCAGCTTGGGTAGGGGGGCAGAGACCCAGTACTTC. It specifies CASSLGRGAETQYF. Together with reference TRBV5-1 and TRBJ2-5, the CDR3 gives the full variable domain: KAGVTQTPRYLIKTRGQQVTLSCSPISGHRSVSWYQQTPGQGLQFLFEYFSETQRNKGNFPGRFSGRQFSNSRSEMNVSTLELGDSALYLCASSLGRGAETQYFGPGTRLLVL.

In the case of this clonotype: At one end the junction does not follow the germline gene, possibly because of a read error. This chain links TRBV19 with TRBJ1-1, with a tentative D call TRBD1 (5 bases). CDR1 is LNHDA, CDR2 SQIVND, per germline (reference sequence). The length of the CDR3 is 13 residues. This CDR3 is CASGIGQGSEAFF. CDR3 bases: TGTGCCAGTGGTATCGGGCAGGGCTCTGAAGCTTTCTTT.

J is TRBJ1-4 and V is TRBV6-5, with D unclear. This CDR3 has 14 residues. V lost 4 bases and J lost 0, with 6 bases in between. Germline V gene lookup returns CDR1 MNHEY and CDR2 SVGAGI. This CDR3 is CASSWMATNEKLFF. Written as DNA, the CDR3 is TGTGCCAGCAGTTGGATGGCAACTAATGAAAAACTGTTTTTT.

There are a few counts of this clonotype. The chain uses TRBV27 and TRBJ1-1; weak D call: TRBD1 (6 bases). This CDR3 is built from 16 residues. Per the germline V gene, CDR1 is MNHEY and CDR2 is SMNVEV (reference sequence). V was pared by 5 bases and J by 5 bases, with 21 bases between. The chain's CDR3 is CASSLDLGGRFTEAFF. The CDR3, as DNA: TGTGCCAGCAGTCTAGATCTTGGGGGGCGTTTTACTGAAGCTTTCTTT.

The CDR3 loop reads CASSETGASGANVLTF. Here the CDR3 DNA reads TGTGCCAGCAGCGAAACAGGGGCCTCTGGGGCCAACGTCCTGACTTTC. V usage is TRBV9 and J usage is TRBJ2-6; 7 bases map to TRBD1. Germline V gene lookup returns CDR1 SGDLS and CDR2 YYNGEE. The CDR3 covers 16 residues. The junction had 3 bases not matched to a gene; V was cut back by 3 bases and J by 0 bases.

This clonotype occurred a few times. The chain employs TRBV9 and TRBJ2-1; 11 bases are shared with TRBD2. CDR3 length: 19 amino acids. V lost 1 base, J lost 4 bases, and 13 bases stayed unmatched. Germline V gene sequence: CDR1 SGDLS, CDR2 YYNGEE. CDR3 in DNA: TGTGCCAGCAGCGTACCCAGGGGGCATAGCGGGGGGGATTACAATGAGCAGTTCTTC. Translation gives CASSVPRGHSGGDYNEQFF.

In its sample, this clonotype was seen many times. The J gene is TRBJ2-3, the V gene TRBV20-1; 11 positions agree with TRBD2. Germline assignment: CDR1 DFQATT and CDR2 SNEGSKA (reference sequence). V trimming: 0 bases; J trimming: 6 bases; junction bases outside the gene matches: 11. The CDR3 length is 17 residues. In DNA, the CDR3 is TGCAGTGCTAGAGATCCGGGTAGCGGGGGGGCCGCGGATACGCAGTATTTT. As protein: CSARDPGSGGAADTQYF.

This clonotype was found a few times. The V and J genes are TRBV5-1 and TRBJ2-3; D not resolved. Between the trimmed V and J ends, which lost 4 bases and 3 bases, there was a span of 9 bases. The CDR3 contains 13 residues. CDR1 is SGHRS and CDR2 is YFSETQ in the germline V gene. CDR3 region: CASSRRQTDTQYF. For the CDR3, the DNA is TGCGCCAGCAGCCGACGACAAACAGATACGCAGTATTTT.

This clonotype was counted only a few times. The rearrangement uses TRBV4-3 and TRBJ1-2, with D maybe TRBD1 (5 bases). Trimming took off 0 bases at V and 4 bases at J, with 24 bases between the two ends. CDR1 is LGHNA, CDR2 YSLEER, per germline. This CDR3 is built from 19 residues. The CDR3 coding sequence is TGCGCCAGCAGCCAAGAGGTGGGCAAAGGGACTCCTGGCGGCTATGGCTACACCTTC. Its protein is CASSQEVGKGTPGGYGYTF.

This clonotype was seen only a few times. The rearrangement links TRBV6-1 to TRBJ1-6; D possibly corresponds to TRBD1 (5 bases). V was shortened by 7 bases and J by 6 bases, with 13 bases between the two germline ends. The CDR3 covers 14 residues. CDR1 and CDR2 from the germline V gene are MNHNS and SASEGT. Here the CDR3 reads CASNSQGGNSPLHF. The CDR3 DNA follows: TGTGCCAGCAACAGTCAGGGTGGTAATTCACCCCTCCACTTT.

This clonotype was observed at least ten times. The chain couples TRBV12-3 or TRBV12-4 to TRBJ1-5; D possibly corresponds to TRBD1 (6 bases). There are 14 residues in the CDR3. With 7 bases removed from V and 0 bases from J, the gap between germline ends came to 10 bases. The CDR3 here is CASKGGPSNQPQHF. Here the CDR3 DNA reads TGTGCCAGCAAAGGGGGGCCTAGCAATCAGCCCCAGCATTTT.

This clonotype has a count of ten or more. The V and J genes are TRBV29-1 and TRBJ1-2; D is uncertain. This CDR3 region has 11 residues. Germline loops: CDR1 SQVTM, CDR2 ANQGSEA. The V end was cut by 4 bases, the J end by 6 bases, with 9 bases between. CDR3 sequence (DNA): TGCAGCGTTGCGGTGGGGAATGGCTACACCTTC. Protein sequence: CSVAVGNGYTF.

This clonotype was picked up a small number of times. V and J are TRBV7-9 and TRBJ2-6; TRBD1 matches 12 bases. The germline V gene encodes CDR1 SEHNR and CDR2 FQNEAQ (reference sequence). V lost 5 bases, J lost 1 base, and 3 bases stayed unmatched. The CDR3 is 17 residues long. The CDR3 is CASSRGQGASGANVLTF. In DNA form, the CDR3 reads TGTGCCAGCAGCCGGGGACAGGGGGCATCTGGGGCCAACGTCCTGACTTTC.

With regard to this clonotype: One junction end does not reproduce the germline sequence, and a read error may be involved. The CDR3 loop is CASSAGQDRGIANF. The CDR3 region has the DNA TGTGCCAGCAGCGCGGGACAGGATCGTGGGATTGCGAACTTC. J is TRBJ2-5 and V is TRBV9; 8 bases line up with TRBD1. The CDR3 is 14 residues long. Per germline, CDR1 SGDLS and CDR2 YYNGEE.

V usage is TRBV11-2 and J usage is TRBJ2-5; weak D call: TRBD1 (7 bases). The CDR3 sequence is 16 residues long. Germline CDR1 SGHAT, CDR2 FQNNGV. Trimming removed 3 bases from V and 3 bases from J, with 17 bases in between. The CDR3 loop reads CASSFLGGGLKETQYF. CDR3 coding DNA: TGTGCCAGCAGCTTTTTAGGAGGGGGCCTTAAAGAGACCCAGTACTTC.

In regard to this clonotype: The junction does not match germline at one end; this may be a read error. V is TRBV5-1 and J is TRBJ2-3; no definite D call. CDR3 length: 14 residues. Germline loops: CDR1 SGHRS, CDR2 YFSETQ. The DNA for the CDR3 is TGCGCCAGCGGCTTGTCTCGGCAAACAGATACGCAGTATTTT. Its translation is CASGLSRQTDTQYF.

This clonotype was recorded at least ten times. CDR3 in amino acids: CAISKNSGSSYNEQFF. For the CDR3, the DNA is TGTGCCATCAGTAAAAATAGCGGATCCTCCTACAATGAGCAGTTCTTC. The chain is built from TRBV10-3 and TRBJ2-1; weak D call: TRBD2 (6 bases). Germline V CDR1 and CDR2: ENHRY, SYGVKD. The CDR3 loop spans 16 amino acids. V lost 5 bases to trimming and J lost 0 bases, with 14 bases between them.

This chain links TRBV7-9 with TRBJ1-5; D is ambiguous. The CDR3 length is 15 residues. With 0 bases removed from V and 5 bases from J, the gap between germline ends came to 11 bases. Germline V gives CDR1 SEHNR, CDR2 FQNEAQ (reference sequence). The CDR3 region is CASSLAGGWDQPQHF. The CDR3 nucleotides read TGTGCCAGCAGCTTAGCGGGAGGGTGGGATCAGCCCCAGCATTTT. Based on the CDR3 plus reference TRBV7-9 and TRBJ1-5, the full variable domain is DTGVSQNPRHKITKRGQNVTFRCDPISEHNRLYWYRQTLGQGPEFLTYFQNEAQLEKSRLLSDRFSAERPKGSFSTLEIQRTEQGDSAMYLCASSLAGGWDQPQHFGDGTRLSIL.

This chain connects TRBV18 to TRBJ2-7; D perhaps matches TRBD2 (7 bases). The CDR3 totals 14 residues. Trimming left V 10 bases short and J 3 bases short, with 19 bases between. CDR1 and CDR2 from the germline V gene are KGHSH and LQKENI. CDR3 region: CATQARGGYYEQYF. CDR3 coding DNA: TGTGCCACCCAAGCCAGGGGAGGGTACTACGAGCAGTACTTC. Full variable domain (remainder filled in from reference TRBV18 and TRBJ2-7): NAGVMQNPRHLVRRRGQEARLRCSPMKGHSHVYWYRQLPEEGLKFMVYLQKENIIDESGMPKERFSAEFPKEGPSILRIQQVVRGDSAAYFCATQARGGYYEQYFGPGTRLTVT.

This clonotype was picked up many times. CDR3 DNA: TGTGCCAGCAGTCCAGGGGGGGGGGACGGCTCCTACGAGCAGTACGTC. Protein: CASSPGGGDGSYEQYV. The chain links TRBV28 to TRBJ2-7; D tentatively fits TRBD1 or TRBD2 (7 bases each). Germline-derived CDR1 and CDR2 are MDHEN and SYDVKM. V dropped 5 bases and J dropped 0 bases, with 17 bases sitting between them. The CDR3 totals 16 residues.

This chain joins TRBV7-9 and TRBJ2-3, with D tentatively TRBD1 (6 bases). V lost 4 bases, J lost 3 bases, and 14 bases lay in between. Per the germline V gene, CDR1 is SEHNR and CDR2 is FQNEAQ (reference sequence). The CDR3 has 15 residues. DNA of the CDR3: TGTGCCAGCAGCTCCCGCAGGGGTGGGACAGATACGCAGTATTTT. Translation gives CASSSRRGGTDTQYF. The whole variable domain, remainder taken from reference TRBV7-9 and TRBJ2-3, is DTGVSQNPRHKITKRGQNVTFRCDPISEHNRLYWYRQTLGQGPEFLTYFQNEAQLEKSRLLSDRFSAERPKGSFSTLEIQRTEQGDSAMYLCASSSRRGGTDTQYFGPGTRLTVL.